The clone carrying this T cell receptor (beta chain) was detected only a few times. Its antigen is currently unknown. These patients, aged 18 to 65, had recently diagnosed hyperthyroidism lasting under 2 months. The blood was taken when hyperthyroidism was first diagnosed, before any ophthalmopathy symptoms showed up. This specimen belongs to a study of T cells in Graves' hyperthyroidism and ophthalmopathy. The study, taken as a whole, reports: Blood also showed most of the thyroid clonotypes that were expanded above 0.001. For ophthalmopathy, model prediction preceded onset by a median about 6 months.

Amplification of TCR beta CDR3 regions was performed using RNA transcripts as template. A set of HTBI primers served as the primers for a first-round RT-PCR of the TCR CDR3. TCRdb re-called the multiplex PCR reads with MiXCR, one entry per CDR3 protein. The sample holds about 720,000 distinct CDR3 sequences, roughly a sixth seen once. The length of the CDR3 is 15 residues. V was clipped by 4 bases and J by 0 bases; unmatched bases: 9. Per the germline V gene, CDR1 is DFQATT and CDR2 is SNEGSKA (reference sequence). The receptor was derived from a woman aged 45 to 65 with Graves' hyperthyroidism that later progressed to Graves' ophthalmopathy. The rearrangement joins TRBV20-1 to TRBJ2-7; 7 positions agree with TRBD1. The sequencing sample was made of blood. CDR3 in DNA: TGCAGTGCTAAACTGTCCGGGACAGTCTCCTACGAGCAGTACTTC. It encodes CSAKLSGTVSYEQYF.